This T cell receptor (beta chain) originates from a study of T cell responses to AZD1222 COVID-19 vaccine. Notes on the study in general: Mapped onto spike, vaccine-associated CD4 TCRs spanned it and were dominant at 160-218 and 743-854. Females made up more of the donors, who were largely white British, and clonal diversity may have come out too low. Every sample of the repertoires postdated the peak T cell response.

Clones were read by immunoSEQ multiplex PCR, and TCRdb kept only the in-frame ones, dropping some. The sample shows fewer than 100,000 clones, approximately 84% of them seen only once. Trimming took 1 base from V and 8 from J, leaving 12 bases between them. There are 14 residues in the CDR3. Per the germline V gene, CDR1 is SGHAT and CDR2 is FQNNGV. This clone showed up just once. The antigen is unknown. The origin of this receptor is an adult who received the AZD1222 COVID-19 vaccine. The V gene is TRBV11-2, the J gene TRBJ2-1, with D perhaps matching TRBD2 (7 bases). The specimen comprised peripheral blood, sampled 28 days after the second AZD1222 dose. CDR3 sequence reads: CASSLGRGGDEQFF. CDR3 DNA: TGTGCCAGCAGCTTAGGGAGGGGGGGCGATGAGCAGTTCTTC.